These 27 T cell receptor beta chains were all obtained from the same sample, sequenced in a study of T cell responses to AZD1222 COVID-19 vaccine. The table came from immunoSEQ multiplex PCR; TCRdb's copy has only in-frame clones and leaves some out. The sample consists of tens of thousands of clones, about nine tenths of them appearing once. The sample consisted of peripheral blood, taken 28 days after the second AZD1222 dose. The receptors derive from an adult who received the AZD1222 COVID-19 vaccine.

This clone was detected once. V gene TRBV18 combines with J gene TRBJ1-4; D is possibly TRBD1 (5 bases). The CDR3 has 15 residues. Germline CDR1 KGHSH, CDR2 LQKENI. V lost 2 bases, J lost 5 bases, and 12 bases lay in between. CDR3 nucleotide sequence: TGTGCCAGCTCACCAACCGGGACTGGAAATGAAAAACTGTTTTTT. Its translation is CASSPTGTGNEKLFF.

The chain carries TRBV11-2 and TRBJ1-1, with unresolved D. The CDR3 is made up of 14 amino acids. CDR1 is SGHAT, CDR2 FQNNGV, per germline. Deletions cut 5 bases from V and 1 base from J, with 11 bases between. The chain's CDR3 is CASSPERGNTEAFF. The CDR3 DNA is TGTGCCAGCAGCCCCGAACGTGGGAACACTGAAGCTTTCTTT.

The rearrangement uses TRBV6-5 and TRBJ1-1, with D possibly TRBD1 on 5 matching bases. Trimming stripped 0 bases from V and 6 bases from J, with 11 bases between. The CDR3 sequence is 14 residues long. The germline CDR1 and CDR2 sequences are MNHEY and SVGAGI. The CDR3 protein is CASSYSVGAPEAFF. The DNA for the CDR3 is TGTGCCAGCAGTTACTCGGTCGGGGCACCTGAAGCTTTCTTT.

CDR3 residues: CASSQGGTSGTKQFF. The CDR3, as DNA: TGTGCCAGCAGCCAAGGCGGGACTAGCGGTACCAAACAGTTCTTC. This chain connects TRBV3-1 (or the pseudogene TRBV3-2) to TRBJ2-1; 11 positions match TRBD2. The J segment lost 13 bases and the V segment lost 1 base, leaving 9 bases of the junction unmatched. Germline loops: CDR1 LGHDT, CDR2 YNNKEL (reference sequence). CDR3 size: 15 residues.

As concerns this clone: Different DNA sequences within this sample yield the same CDR3. V and J are TRBV30 and TRBJ2-1, with D possibly being TRBD2 (6 bases). This CDR3 region has 12 residues. V dropped 0 bases and J dropped 10 bases, with 10 bases sitting between them. Germline-derived CDR1 and CDR2 are GTSNPN and SVGIG (reference sequence). CDR3 region: CAWSVGGGEQFF. The CDR3 DNA reads TGTGCCTGGAGTGTGGGGGGAGGCGAGCAGTTCTTC.

A note on this clone: Other DNA variants within this sample encode the same CDR3. The chain carries TRBV27 and TRBJ1-2; a weak D match, TRBD1 (6 bases). The CDR3 covers 12 residues. Germline CDR1 and CDR2: MNHEY and SMNVEV (reference sequence). The V and J ends lost 5 bases and 4 bases respectively, with 8 bases between them. CDR3 sequence reads: CASSPQGYGYTF. CDR3 bases: TGTGCCAGCAGTCCACAGGGCTATGGCTACACCTTC.

This clone was recorded only once. CDR3 sequence (DNA): TGTGCCAGCAGCTTATGGCAGGGCAATGAGCAGTTCTTC. This sequence encodes CASSLWQGNEQFF. The chain joins TRBV7-2 to TRBJ2-1, with D perhaps matching TRBD1 (5 bases). This CDR3 has 13 amino acids. The ends were cut back, 2 bases at V and 6 bases at J, with 8 bases in the middle. Germline V gene data show CDR1 as SGHTA and CDR2 as FQGNSA. The variable domain in full, with the rest retrieved from reference TRBV7-2 and TRBJ2-1, is GAGVSQSPSNKVTEKGKDVELRCDPISGHTALYWYRQSLGQGLEFLIYFQGNSAPDKSGLPSDRFSAERTGGSVSTLTIQRTQQEDSAVYLCASSLWQGNEQFFGPGTRLTVL.

V usage is TRBV5-1 and J usage is TRBJ1-6; D call uncertain. Trimming cost V 1 base and J 8 bases, with 10 bases left between them. The CDR3 runs to 14 residues. Germline loops: CDR1 SGHRS, CDR2 YFSETQ. CDR3 in amino acids: CASSLLSADSPLHF. The CDR3 bases are TGCGCCAGCAGCTTGCTGTCAGCTGATTCACCCCTCCACTTT.

The chain is built from TRBV7-2 and TRBJ1-1; the D gene is possibly TRBD1 (5 bases). The CDR3 consists of 13 residues. The germline V gene encodes CDR1 SGHTA and CDR2 FQGNSA. The V gene lost 8 bases and the J gene lost 1 base, with 11 bases spanning the gap. In DNA, the CDR3 is TGTGCCAGCCTGGGGCAGTGGAACACTGAAGCTTTCTTT. This codes for CASLGQWNTEAFF.

The CDR3 sequence: CASSIYPDRGRNQPQHF. The CDR3 coding sequence is TGTGCCAGTAGTATTTACCCCGACAGGGGGAGGAATCAGCCCCAGCATTTT. This chain connects TRBV19 to TRBJ1-5; 9 bases line up with TRBD1. The CDR3 extends over 17 amino acids. The V and J ends lost 3 bases and 4 bases, in that order; junction bases with no gene match: 10. Germline CDR1 LNHDA, CDR2 SQIVND (reference sequence).

This clone appeared a single time. This chain uses TRBV2 with TRBJ1-1; D is uncertain. Germline V lookup: CDR1 SNHLY, CDR2 FYNNEI. Trimming pared 10 bases from V and 0 bases from J, leaving 15 bases between. This CDR3 region has 14 residues. The CDR3 sequence is CATPARQMNTEAFF. The DNA for the CDR3 is TGTGCCACCCCGGCAAGGCAAATGAACACTGAAGCTTTCTTT.

CDR3 in amino acids: CATSERETQYF. Written as DNA, the CDR3 is TGTGCCACCAGTGAACGAGAGACCCAGTACTTC. The V call is TRBV24-1, the J call TRBJ2-5; D is unresolved. The germline gives CDR1 KGHDR, CDR2 SFDVKD. This CDR3 is 11 amino acids long. V was clipped by 4 bases and J by 4 bases, with 3 bases between them.

The chain couples TRBV11-1 to TRBJ1-2, with 8 bases that match TRBD1. The ends lost 5 bases at V and 4 bases at J; junction bases unmatched: 12. Germline values: CDR1 SGHAT, CDR2 FQDESV (reference sequence). This CDR3 region has 16 residues. The CDR3 nucleotides read TGTGCCAGCAGCCCAACGGGGGACAGGAGCGTCTATGGCTACACCTTC. Its translation is CASSPTGDRSVYGYTF.

The J gene is TRBJ1-2, the V gene TRBV30; tentatively, D is TRBD1 (5 bases). The CDR3 has 14 amino acids. V was cut by 0 bases and J by 4 bases, with 12 bases left in between. Looked up from germline, CDR1 is GTSNPN and CDR2 is SVGIG (reference sequence). The CDR3 DNA is TGTGCCTGGAGTGTATGGGGGGTCGGCTATGGCTACACCTTC. The encoded protein is CAWSVWGVGYGYTF.

The chain links TRBV7-3 to TRBJ1-1; no definite D call. The V gene's germline CDR1 is SGHTA and CDR2 FQGTGA. CDR3 size: 12 residues. Between the trimmed V and J ends, which lost 3 bases and 6 bases, there was a span of 8 bases. In DNA form, the CDR3 reads TGTGCCAGCAGCTTTGGCGGGGCTGAAGCTTTCTTT. Its translation: CASSFGGAEAFF.

In its sample, this clone was seen a few times. This sequence joins TRBV18 and TRBJ1-1; D may be TRBD1 (5 bases). This CDR3 is built from 14 residues. V dropped 4 bases and J dropped 4 bases, with 13 bases sitting between them. CDR1 and CDR2 from the germline V gene are KGHSH and LQKENI. This CDR3 reads CASSQGFVVTEAFF. The CDR3 DNA reads TGTGCCAGCTCACAGGGGTTCGTGGTCACTGAAGCTTTCTTT.

V and J are TRBV7-9 and TRBJ1-4; D not resolved. The V end lost 8 bases, the J end lost 7 bases, and 20 bases lay between the germline ends. The CDR3 is made up of 15 amino acids. Germline-derived CDR1 and CDR2 are SEHNR and FQNEAQ (reference sequence). The CDR3 nucleotides are TGTGCCAGCTCCCAAGGTCAACCTAGGAGTGAAAAACTGTTTTTT. This translates into CASSQGQPRSEKLFF.

This clone is labeled as medium-sized (0.01 to 0.1%). CDR3 sequence: CASSIGQAHYQETQYF. In nucleotides, the CDR3 is TGTGCCAGCAGTATAGGACAGGCCCATTACCAAGAGACCCAGTACTTC. The chain employs TRBV28 and TRBJ2-5; TRBD1 matches at 7 bases. The CDR3 is made up of 16 amino acids. The germline CDR1 and CDR2 sequences are MDHEN and SYDVKM. V shed 5 bases and J 0 bases; nucleotides not matched to a gene: 9.

The chain is built from TRBV19 and TRBJ1-5; no firm D call. Germline V CDR1 and CDR2: LNHDA, SQIVND (reference sequence). The CDR3 totals 15 residues. V shed 7 bases and J shed 6 bases, with 19 bases lying between them. Here the CDR3 reads CASNSPASLGQPQHF. CDR3 DNA sequence: TGTGCCAGTAATTCTCCGGCCTCGTTGGGTCAGCCCCAGCATTTT.

This sequence joins TRBV2 and TRBJ1-5, with D maybe TRBD1 (6 bases). Looked up from germline, CDR1 is SNHLY and CDR2 is FYNNEI. This CDR3 region has 15 residues. Trimming pared 6 bases from V and 2 bases from J, leaving 14 bases between. The chain's CDR3 is CASRGFSGGNQPQHF. The CDR3 DNA reads TGTGCCAGCAGGGGCTTCTCAGGGGGCAATCAGCCCCAGCATTTT.

The chain combines TRBV2 with TRBJ1-2; 10 positions agree with TRBD1. Per the germline V gene, CDR1 is SNHLY and CDR2 is FYNNEI. This CDR3 spans 15 amino acids. J was trimmed by 4 bases and V by 4 bases; bases with no gene match: 6. The CDR3 region is CASSGRQGAFYGYTF. In nucleotides, the CDR3 is TGTGCCAGCAGTGGGAGACAGGGGGCTTTCTATGGCTACACCTTC.

This chain joins TRBV5-8 and TRBJ2-3; possible D gene TRBD1, 7 bases. The V gene's germline CDR1 is SGHTS and CDR2 YDEGEE. CDR3 length: 16 amino acids. V was shortened by 4 bases and J by 4 bases, with 19 bases between the two germline ends. The CDR3 here is CASSGGQAGWADTQYF. The CDR3 DNA reads TGTGCCAGCAGCGGAGGACAGGCGGGATGGGCAGATACGCAGTATTTT.

The rearrangement uses TRBV30 and TRBJ1-1; perhaps TRBD1 as D (6 bases). The CDR3 is 16 residues long. Germline V CDR1 and CDR2: GTSNPN, SVGIG (reference sequence). Trimming shortened V by 3 bases and J by 8 bases, and 25 bases separated the two germline ends. The chain's CDR3 is CAWSRHSGGGALEAFF. In DNA, the CDR3 is TGTGCCTGGAGCCGCCACAGTGGAGGGGGGGCTTTGGAAGCTTTCTTT. The entire variable domain, with the rest obtained from reference TRBV30 and TRBJ1-1, is as follows: SQTIHQWPATLVQPVGSPLSLECTVEGTSNPNLYWYRQAAGRGLQLLFYSVGIGQISSEVPQNLSASRPQDRQFILSSKKLLLSDSGFYLCAWSRHSGGGALEAFFGQGTRLTVV.

This clone occurred once. The V call is TRBV5-4, the J call TRBJ2-1; TRBD2 is a possible D gene (6 bases). The V gene lost 7 bases and the J gene lost 9 bases, with 17 bases spanning the gap. Germline V gene data show CDR1 as SGHNT and CDR2 as YYREEE (reference sequence). This CDR3 contains 13 residues. The CDR3 sequence: CASSVPGAGEQFF. Written as DNA, the CDR3 is TGTGCCAGCTCAGTTCCGGGAGCAGGTGAGCAGTTCTTC. The full variable domain, its missing parts supplied by reference TRBV5-4 and TRBJ2-1, is ETGVTQSPTHLIKTRGQQVTLRCSSQSGHNTVSWYQQALGQGPQFIFQYYREEENGRGNFPPRFSGLQFPNYSSELNVNALELDDSALYLCASSVPGAGEQFFGPGTRLTVL.

The chain uses TRBV28 and TRBJ1-1; no reliable D call. The CDR3 covers 13 residues. The germline V and J ends were trimmed by 2 bases and 5 bases, with 9 bases remaining between them. Germline V gene lookup returns CDR1 MDHEN and CDR2 SYDVKM. The DNA for the CDR3 is TGTGCCAGCAGTTTAACTTTCGATACTGAAGCTTTCTTT. Translated, it gives CASSLTFDTEAFF.

The chain is built from TRBV19 and TRBJ1-2; D is unclear. Trimming left V 6 bases short and J 8 bases short, with 13 bases between. In germline, CDR1 is LNHDA, CDR2 SQIVND (reference sequence). This CDR3 has 12 residues. CDR3 nucleotides: TGTGCCAGTAGCGACCGGACGATCGGCTACACCTTC. Residues: CASSDRTIGYTF.

V usage is TRBV5-6 and J usage is TRBJ1-6, with a weak D call TRBD1 (6 bases). The CDR3 is made up of 16 amino acids. Germline CDR1 is SGHDT and CDR2 is YYEEEE. V lost 6 bases and J 0 bases, leaving 13 bases between the germline ends. CDR3 amino acids: CASTHRGGSYNSPLHF. The CDR3 DNA sequence: TGTGCCAGCACCCACCGAGGGGGCTCCTATAATTCACCCCTCCACTTT.